This T cell receptor beta chain was obtained from a study of sequential checkpoint blockade in melanoma. Looking at the study overall: Randomization was 1:1 between first-line nivolumab→ipilimumab and ipilimumab→nivolumab. Maintenance nivolumab came after either treatment sequence.

Treatment: randomized to nivolumab then ipilimumab (arm A) or the reverse (arm B). None of the patients previously received DNA-damaging chemotherapy. Sorted cells were live CD3+CD8+, lacking CD19 and CD56, from PBMCs. Repertoires were generated with immunoSEQ multiplex PCR, while TCRdb's copy carries only in-frame clones and drops some. The repertoire consists of 15,000 to 20,000 clones, with 70% to 80% occurring once and the leading ten covering over 9.5%. This clone ranks as medium-sized. Germline V lookup: CDR1 SQVTM, CDR2 ANQGSEA. The V end lost 2 bases, the J end lost 3 bases, and 8 bases lay between the germline ends. This CDR3 has 12 residues.

The source material was CD8+ T cells sorted from blood (inferred from file names), sampled from a patient given nivolumab and ipilimumab in sequence. This chain links TRBV29-1 with TRBJ2-7, with TRBD2 as a possible D gene (5 bases). The source of this sequence is a human donor with melanoma. CDR3 sequence (DNA): TGCAGCGTTGAACCAGCGGACTACGAGCAGTACTTC. It yields the protein CSVEPADYEQYF.